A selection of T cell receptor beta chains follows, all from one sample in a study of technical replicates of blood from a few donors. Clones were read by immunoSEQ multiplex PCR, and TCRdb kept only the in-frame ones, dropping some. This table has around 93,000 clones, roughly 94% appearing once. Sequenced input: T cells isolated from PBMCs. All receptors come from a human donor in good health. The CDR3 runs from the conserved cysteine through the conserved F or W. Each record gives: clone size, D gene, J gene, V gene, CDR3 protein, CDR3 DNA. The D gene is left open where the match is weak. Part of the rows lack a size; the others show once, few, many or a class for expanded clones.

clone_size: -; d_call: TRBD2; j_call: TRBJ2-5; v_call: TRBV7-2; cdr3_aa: CASSLGALAGVQETQYF; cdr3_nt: TGTGCCAGCAGCTTAGGCGCACTAGCGGGGGTCCAAGAGACCCAGTACTTC
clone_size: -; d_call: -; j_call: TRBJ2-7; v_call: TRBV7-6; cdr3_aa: CASSFSGYEQYF; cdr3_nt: TGTGCCAGCAGCTTTTCAGGATACGAGCAGTACTTC
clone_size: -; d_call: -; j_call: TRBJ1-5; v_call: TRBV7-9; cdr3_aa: CASSASGTGYSNQPQHF; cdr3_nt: TGTGCCAGCAGCGCAAGCGGCACGGGATATAGCAATCAGCCCCAGCATTTT
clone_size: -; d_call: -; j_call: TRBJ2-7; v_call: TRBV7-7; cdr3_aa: CASSILTEKFDF; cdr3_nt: TGTGCCAGCAGCATCCTGACGGAGAAGTTTGACTTC
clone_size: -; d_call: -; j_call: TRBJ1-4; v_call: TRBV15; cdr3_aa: CATSRPWSNEKLFF; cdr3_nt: TGTGCCACCAGCAGACCCTGGAGTAATGAAAAACTGTTTTTT
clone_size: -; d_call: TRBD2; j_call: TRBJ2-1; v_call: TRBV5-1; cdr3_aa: CASSHTSGFEQFF; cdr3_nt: TGCGCCAGCAGCCACACTAGCGGGTTTGAGCAGTTCTTC
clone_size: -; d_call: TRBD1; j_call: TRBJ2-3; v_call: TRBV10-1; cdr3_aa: CASRGTGPTPADTQYF; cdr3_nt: TGCGCCAGCAGGGGGACAGGGCCAACCCCAGCAGATACGCAGTATTTT
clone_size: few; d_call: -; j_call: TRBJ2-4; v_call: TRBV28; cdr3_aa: CASSPGHFKNIQYF; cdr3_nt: TGTGCCAGCAGTCCGGGACATTTCAAAAACATTCAGTACTTC
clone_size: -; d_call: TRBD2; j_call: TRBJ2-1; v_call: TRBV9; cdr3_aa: CASSVELAELYNEQFF; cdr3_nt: TGTGCCAGCAGCGTAGAACTAGCGGAGCTCTACAATGAGCAGTTCTTC
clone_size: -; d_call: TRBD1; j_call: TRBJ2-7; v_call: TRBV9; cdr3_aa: CASSDRDSSYEQYF; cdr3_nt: TGTGCCAGCAGCGACCGGGACAGTTCCTACGAGCAGTACTTC
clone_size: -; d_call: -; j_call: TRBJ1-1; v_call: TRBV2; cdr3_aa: CASKNGGGTMNTEAFF; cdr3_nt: TGTGCCAGCAAAAACGGGGGGGGAACTATGAACACTGAAGCTTTCTTT
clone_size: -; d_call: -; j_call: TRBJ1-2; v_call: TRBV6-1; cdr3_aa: CASSVDGLQPYGYTF; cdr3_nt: TGTGCCAGCAGCGTAGACGGATTACAGCCGTATGGCTACACCTTC
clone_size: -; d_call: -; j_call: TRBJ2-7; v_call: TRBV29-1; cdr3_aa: CSVEDILAYEQYF; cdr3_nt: TGCAGCGTTGAAGATATCCTAGCCTACGAGCAGTACTTC
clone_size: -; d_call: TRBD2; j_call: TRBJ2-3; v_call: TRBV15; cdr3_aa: CATTRTSGSWGADTQYF; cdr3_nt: TGTGCCACCACACGGACTAGCGGGAGTTGGGGGGCAGATACGCAGTATTTT
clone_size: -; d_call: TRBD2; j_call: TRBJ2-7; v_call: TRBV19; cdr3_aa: CASQTSGTYEQYF; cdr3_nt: TGTGCCAGTCAGACTAGCGGGACCTACGAGCAGTACTTC
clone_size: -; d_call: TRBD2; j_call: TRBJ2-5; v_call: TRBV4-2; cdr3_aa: CASSPLAGEVVETQYF; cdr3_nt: TGTGCCAGCAGCCCCCTAGCGGGAGAGGTCGTAGAGACCCAGTACTTC
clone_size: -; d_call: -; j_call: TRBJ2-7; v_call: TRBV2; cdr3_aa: CASTSSYEQYF; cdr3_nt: TGTGCCAGCACTTCCTCCTACGAGCAGTACTTC
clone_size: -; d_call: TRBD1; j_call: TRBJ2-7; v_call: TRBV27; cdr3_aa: CASSPQGQGSRSTAYEQYF; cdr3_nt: TGTGCCAGCAGTCCCCAGGGACAGGGCAGTAGGTCGACGGCCTACGAGCAGTACTTC
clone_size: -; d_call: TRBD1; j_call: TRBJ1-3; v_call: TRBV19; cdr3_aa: CASTDRVNTIYF; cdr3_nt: TGTGCCAGTACGGACAGGGTAAACACCATATATTTT
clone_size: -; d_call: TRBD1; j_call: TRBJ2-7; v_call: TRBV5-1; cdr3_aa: CASSVQGADYEQYF; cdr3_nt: TGCGCCAGCAGCGTACAGGGGGCTGACTACGAGCAGTACTTC
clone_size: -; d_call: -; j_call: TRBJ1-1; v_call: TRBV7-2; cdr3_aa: CASSLTGWAFF; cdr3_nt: TGTGCCAGCAGCCTAACAGGGTGGGCTTTCTTT
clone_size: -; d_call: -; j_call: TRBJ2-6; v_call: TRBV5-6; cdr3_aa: CASSYPGTGANVLTF; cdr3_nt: TGTGCCAGCAGCTATCCGGGGACTGGGGCCAACGTCCTGACTTTC
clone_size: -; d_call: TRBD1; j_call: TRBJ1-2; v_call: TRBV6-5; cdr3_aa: CASSNPTGVVDGYTF; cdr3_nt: TGTGCCAGCAGTAACCCGACAGGGGTCGTCGACGGCTACACCTTC
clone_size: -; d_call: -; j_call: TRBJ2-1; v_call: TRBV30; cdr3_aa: CAWSWVRHSYNEQFF; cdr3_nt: TGTGCCTGGAGTTGGGTCCGACATTCCTACAATGAGCAGTTCTTC
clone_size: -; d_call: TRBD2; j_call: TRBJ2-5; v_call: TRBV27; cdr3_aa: CASSLQWEGAGFQETQYF; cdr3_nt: TGTGCCAGCAGTTTGCAATGGGAGGGAGCGGGCTTCCAAGAGACCCAGTACTTC
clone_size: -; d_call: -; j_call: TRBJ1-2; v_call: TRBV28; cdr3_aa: CASSHSQYTF; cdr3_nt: TGTGCCAGCAGCCACAGCCAGTACACCTTC
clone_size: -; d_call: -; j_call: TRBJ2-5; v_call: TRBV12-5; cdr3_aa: CASGLLPGETQYF; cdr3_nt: TGTGCTAGTGGTCTCCTCCCCGGGGAGACCCAGTACTTC
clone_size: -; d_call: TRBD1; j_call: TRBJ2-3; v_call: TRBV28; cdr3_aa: CASSGSQTGTWTDTQYF; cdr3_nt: TGTGCCAGCAGTGGCTCCCAGACAGGGACGTGGACAGATACGCAGTATTTT
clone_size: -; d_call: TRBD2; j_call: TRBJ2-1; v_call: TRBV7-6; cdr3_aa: CASSLATTSGSGDEQFF; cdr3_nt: TGTGCCAGCAGCTTAGCGACTACTAGCGGGAGCGGTGATGAGCAGTTCTTC
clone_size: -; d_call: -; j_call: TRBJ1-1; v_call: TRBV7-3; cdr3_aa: CASSPLGASTEAFF; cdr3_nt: TGTGCCAGCAGCCCCCTAGGAGCGAGCACTGAAGCTTTCTTT
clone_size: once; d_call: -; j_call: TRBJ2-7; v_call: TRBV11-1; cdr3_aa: CASSLSRGDYEQYF; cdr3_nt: TGTGCCAGCAGCCTCTCCAGGGGCGACTACGAGCAGTACTTC
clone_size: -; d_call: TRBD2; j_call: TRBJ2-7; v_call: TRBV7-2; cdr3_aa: CASSLGLALRREQYF; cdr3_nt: TGTGCCAGCAGCTTGGGACTAGCATTAAGGAGAGAGCAGTACTTC
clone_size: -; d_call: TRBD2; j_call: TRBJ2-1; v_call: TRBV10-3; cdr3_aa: CAISALAGENEQFF; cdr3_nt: TGTGCCATCAGTGCCCTAGCGGGAGAGAATGAGCAGTTCTTC
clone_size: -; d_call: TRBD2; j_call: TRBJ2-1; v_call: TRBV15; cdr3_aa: CATSRGLAGGIYNEQFF; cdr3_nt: TGTGCCACCAGCAGAGGACTAGCGGGAGGCATTTACAATGAGCAGTTCTTC
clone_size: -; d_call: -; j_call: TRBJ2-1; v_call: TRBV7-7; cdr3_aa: CASSLGSVNEQFF; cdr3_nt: TGTGCTAGCAGCTTAGGAAGCGTAAATGAGCAGTTCTTC
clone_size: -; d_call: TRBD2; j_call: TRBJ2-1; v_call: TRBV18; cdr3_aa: CASVRTGGDNEQFF; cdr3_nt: TGTGCCAGCGTACGAACGGGAGGGGACAATGAGCAGTTCTTC
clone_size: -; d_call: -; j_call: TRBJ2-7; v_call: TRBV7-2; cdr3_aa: CASSFSGGYEQYF; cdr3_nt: TGTGCCAGCAGCTTCAGCGGTGGCTACGAGCAGTACTTC
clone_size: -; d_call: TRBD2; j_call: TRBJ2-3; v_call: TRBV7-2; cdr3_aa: CASIPSGRATDTQYF; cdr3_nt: TGTGCCAGCATTCCTAGCGGGAGGGCCACAGATACGCAGTATTTT
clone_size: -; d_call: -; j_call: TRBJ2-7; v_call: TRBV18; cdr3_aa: CASSPQGKTYEQYF; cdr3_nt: TGTGCCAGCTCACCACAGGGGAAAACCTACGAGCAGTACTTC
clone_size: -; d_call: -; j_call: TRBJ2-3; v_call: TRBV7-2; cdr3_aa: CASSRDRPTDTQYF; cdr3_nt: TGTGCCAGCAGCCGAGACAGGCCCACAGATACGCAGTATTTT
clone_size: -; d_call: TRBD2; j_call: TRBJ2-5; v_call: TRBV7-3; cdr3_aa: CASSPGLADQETQYF; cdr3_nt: TGTGCCAGCAGCCCAGGACTAGCGGACCAAGAGACCCAGTACTTC
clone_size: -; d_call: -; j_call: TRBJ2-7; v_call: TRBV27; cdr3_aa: CASSLLQTYEQYF; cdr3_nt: TGTGCCAGCAGTTTATTACAAACCTACGAGCAGTACTTC
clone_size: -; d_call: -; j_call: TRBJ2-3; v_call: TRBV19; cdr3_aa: CASRIRDTQYF; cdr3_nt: TGTGCCAGTAGAATCAGGGATACGCAGTATTTT
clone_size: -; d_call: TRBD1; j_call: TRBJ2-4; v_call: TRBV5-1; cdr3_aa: CASSPGQVLAKNIQYF; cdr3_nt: TGCGCCAGCAGCCCCGGACAGGTCCTAGCCAAAAACATTCAGTACTTC
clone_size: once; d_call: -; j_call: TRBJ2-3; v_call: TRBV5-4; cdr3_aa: CASSLQLTGRADTQYF; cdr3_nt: TGTGCCAGCAGCTTACAATTGACGGGCAGGGCAGATACGCAGTATTTT
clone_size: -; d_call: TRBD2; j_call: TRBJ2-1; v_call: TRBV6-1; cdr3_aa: CASSEVGLADEQFF; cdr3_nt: TGTGCCAGCAGTGAAGTCGGACTAGCAGATGAGCAGTTCTTC
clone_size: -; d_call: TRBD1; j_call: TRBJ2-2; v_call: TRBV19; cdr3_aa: CASSGGTGGLDTGELFF; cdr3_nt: TGTGCCAGTAGTGGAGGGACAGGGGGCTTGGACACCGGGGAGCTGTTTTTT
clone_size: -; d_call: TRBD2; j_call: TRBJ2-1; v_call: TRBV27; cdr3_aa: CASRPGTSTYEQFF; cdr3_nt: TGTGCCAGCAGGCCCGGGACTAGCACTTATGAGCAGTTCTTC
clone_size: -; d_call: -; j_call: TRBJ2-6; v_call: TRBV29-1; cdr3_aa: CSATVGGYSGANVLTF; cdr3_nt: TGCAGCGCGACCGTGGGGGGTTACTCTGGGGCCAACGTCCTGACTTTC